The clone carrying this TCR beta chain was recorded at least ten times. Antigen specificity is unknown. This CDR3 is built from 13 residues. Trimming pared 0 bases from V and 8 bases from J, leaving 10 bases between. Germline V gene sequence: CDR1 LGHDT, CDR2 YNNKEL (reference sequence). These data belong to a study of identical twins. Study observations and caveats: Within beta out-of-frame sequences, the excess sharing observed between twins was weaker. Rather than following the same donors, the conclusions depended on cross-sectional statistical analysis.

TCRdb redid the calling of the 5' RACE reads with MiXCR, one entry per CDR3 protein. The repertoire consists of fewer than 650,000 distinct CDR3 sequences, with around 7.5% occurring once and the leading ten covering approximately 1.5%. The same sample was also studied in work on yellow fever vaccine responses in identical twins.

This chain connects TRBV3-1 to TRBJ1-2, with unresolved D. The origin of this receptor is a woman between 18 and 29 years old in good health. The sample consisted of PBMCs. Here the CDR3 reads CASSQEPGRGYTF. DNA for the CDR3: TGTGCCAGCAGCCAAGAACCCGGGAGAGGCTACACCTTC.